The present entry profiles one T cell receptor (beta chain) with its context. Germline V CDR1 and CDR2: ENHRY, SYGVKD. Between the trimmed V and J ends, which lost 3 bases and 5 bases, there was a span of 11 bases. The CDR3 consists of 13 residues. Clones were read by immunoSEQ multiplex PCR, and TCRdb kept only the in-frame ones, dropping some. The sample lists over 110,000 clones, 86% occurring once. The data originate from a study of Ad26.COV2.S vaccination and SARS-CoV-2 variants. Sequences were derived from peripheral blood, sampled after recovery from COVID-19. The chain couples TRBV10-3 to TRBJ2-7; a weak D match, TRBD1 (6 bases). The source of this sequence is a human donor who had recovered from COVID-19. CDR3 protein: CAISDRTDHEQYF. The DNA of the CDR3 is TGTGCCATCAGTGATCGGACAGATCACGAGCAGTACTTC.